This T cell receptor (beta chain) was captured in a study of OX40 agonist ivuxolimab in advanced cancers. Describing the broader study: Ivuxolimab was a fully human IgG2 agonistic monoclonal antibody targeting the costimulatory receptor OX40 (CD134). Intravenous ivuxolimab was administered to patients every 2 weeks at six dose levels: 0.01, 0.1, 0.3, 1.5, 3 and 10 mg/kg. Of the approximately 54 dose-escalation patients, hepatocellular carcinoma was present in about 20, melanoma in around 15, renal cell carcinoma in 9 and head and neck cancer in 9. A male proportion of almost 85% and a mean age of about 60 years, ranging from about 20 to 80, were recorded for the dose-escalation cohort. Prior anti-PD-1, anti-PD-L1 or anti-CTLA-4 therapy was permitted, and about two fifths of dose-escalation patients had received checkpoint inhibitors. Partial responses occurred in three dose-escalation patients: two with cutaneous melanoma and one with hepatocellular carcinoma. Peripheral TCRbeta sequencing aimed to test whether ivuxolimab altered TCR sequence diversity and caused clonal T-cell expansion. The paper reports the monotherapy dose-escalation portion (N ≈ 50 patients) of the phase I ivuxolimab trial. Here is what the overall study found, with its caveats: Low levels of normalized T-cell clonal expansion were also shown by some nonresponding patients. The antigen specificity of the peripheral T cells that underwent clonal expansion was not determined. At doses of 0.1 to 3.0 mg/kg, clonal expansion of both CD4+ and CD8+ T cells in blood was seen between baseline and week 6. In the 0.1-3.0 mg/kg groups, partial responders were among the patients with the lowest normalized peripheral clonal expansion, particularly in CD8+ T cells. On average, CD8+ T cells showed more expanded clones than CD4+ T cells after ivuxolimab.

The trial excluded patients who had a history of autoimmune disease or who were on systemic immunosuppression. Peripheral blood for TCR sequencing was collected from all dose cohorts at baseline, on cycle 4 day 1, and on cycle 7 day 1. The samples were taken from a phase I, first-in-human, multicenter, open-label dose-escalation trial of ivuxolimab. The trial enrolled adults with locally advanced or metastatic head and neck squamous cell, hepatocellular, melanoma or renal cell carcinoma. Before TCR sequencing, CD4+ T cells and CD8+ T cells were sorted from peripheral blood as separate populations. Deletion took 1 base off V and 4 bases off J, with a span of 8 bases between the germline ends. The CDR3 starts with the cysteine, ends with the phenylalanine, and has 15 residues. Only CDR3 DNA is held: 45 bases, read in frame from base 1. According to the germline V gene, CDR1 reads MNHEY and CDR2 reads SVGAGI.

Notes on this clone: Which antigen it targets is not known. There are no base qualities to consult, and no much larger clone falls within one base.

For sequencing of the TCRbeta CDR3 region, genomic DNA was extracted from the sorted cells. The immunoSEQ Assay was used for sequencing of TCRbeta CDR3 regions. TCRdb stores this immuneACCESS table with in-frame sequences only. Part of the clones is absent; in the studies checked, under half of the shortfall reflects unresolved V genes, and no reason is known for the rest. For this sample the table gives roughly 86,000 clones, of which around nine tenths were detected only once. 0.43% of the sample belongs to the ten largest clones. The chain employs TRBV6-5 and TRBJ2-6; a weak D assignment points to TRBD1 (5 bases agree). The starting material was CD4+ or CD8+ T cells sorted from blood, obtained in a trial of the OX40 agonist ivuxolimab. The receptor was derived from an adult with an advanced solid tumor such as melanoma, head and neck, liver or kidney cancer. The bases read TGTGCCAGCAGTTACTTAGGGGTGGGGGCCAACGTCCTGACTTTC. It translates to CASSYLGVGANVLTF.